These T cell receptor beta chains were read from a single sample in a study of Graves' ophthalmopathy and Graves' hyperthyroidism. MiXCR, run by TCRdb on the multiplex PCR reads, gives a single entry per CDR3 protein. The sample lists under 800,000 distinct CDR3 sequences; about a fifth were seen once. The sample comprised peripheral blood. These receptors all come from a young woman with stable Graves' hyperthyroidism. Some clones in this sample may be carry-over from other donors' samples. Both conserved end residues are part of each CDR3. The D gene is left open where the match is weak. Only some rows state a clone size, as once, few, many or a class for expanded clones.

d_gene | abundance | j_gene | v_gene | CDR3aa | CDR3nt
NA | NA | TRBJ1-2 | TRBV28 | CASSLAPPNYGYTF | TGTGCCAGCAGTTTAGCACCGCCTAACTATGGCTACACCTTC
TRBD1 | NA | TRBJ1-2 | TRBV6-2/TRBV6-3 | CASSLQGVNYGYTF | TGTGCCAGCAGCTTACAGGGGGTAAACTATGGCTACACCTTC
NA | many | TRBJ2-7 | TRBV20-1 | CSALTGTSYEQYF | TGCAGTGCCCTGACAGGGACTAGCTACGAGCAGTACTTC
NA | NA | TRBJ2-2 | TRBV4-1 | CASSLQLGPRTGELFF | TGCGCCAGCAGCCTCCAACTAGGGCCGAGGACCGGGGAGCTGTTTTTT
NA | few | TRBJ2-5 | TRBV4-3 | CASSQDAADQETQYF | TGCGCCAGCAGCCAAGACGCGGCGGACCAAGAGACCCAGTACTTC
NA | many | TRBJ1-2 | TRBV29-1 | CSVDRAGGYTF | TGCAGCGTTGACAGGGCGGGCGGCTACACCTTC
NA | many | TRBJ2-7 | TRBV6-2/TRBV6-3 | CASTQTSSLYEQYF | TGTGCCAGCACCCAGACTAGTTCTCTATACGAGCAGTACTTC
NA | many | TRBJ1-6 | TRBV7-9 | CASTEAGIDSPLHF | TGTGCCAGCACCGAGGCAGGGATCGACTCACCCCTCCACTTT
TRBD1 | NA | TRBJ2-5 | TRBV3-1 | CASSQEWGDRDQETQYF | TGTGCCAGCAGCCAAGAATGGGGGGACAGGGACCAAGAGACCCAGTACTTC
NA | many | TRBJ1-1 | TRBV28 | CASSGFQGFGTEAFF | TGTGCCAGCAGTGGCTTCCAGGGATTCGGCACTGAAGCTTTCTTT
TRBD1 | many | TRBJ1-1 | TRBV10-1 | CASSEGTGGNTEAFF | TGCGCCAGCAGTGAAGGAACAGGGGGCAACACTGAAGCTTTCTTT
NA | many | TRBJ2-7 | TRBV6-1 | CASSEGAVYQSYEQYF | TGTGCCAGCAGTGAAGGTGCAGTTTACCAAAGCTACGAGCAGTACTTC
NA | once | TRBJ1-1 | TRBV30 | CAWSRVEGAFF | TGTGCCTGGAGCCGCGTAGAGGGGGCTTTCTTT
NA | many | TRBJ2-7 | TRBV2 | CASRRVYEQYF | TGTGCCAGCCGTAGGGTTTACGAGCAGTACTTC
NA | NA | TRBJ2-7 | TRBV3-1 | CASSRAGEQYF | TGTGCCAGCAGCCGAGCCGGGGAGCAGTACTTC
NA | NA | TRBJ2-6 | TRBV6-1 | CASSRLGAGANVLTF | TGTGCCAGCAGCCGGCTTGGGGCTGGGGCCAACGTCCTGACTTTC
TRBD1 | NA | TRBJ1-2 | TRBV30 | CAWSRDRGTYGYTF | TGTGCCTGGAGTCGGGACAGGGGCACATATGGCTACACCTTC
NA | NA | TRBJ1-6 | TRBV11-2 | CASSLQPYLNSPLHF | TGTGCCAGCAGCTTACAGCCCTATCTTAATTCACCCCTCCACTTT
NA | NA | TRBJ2-7 | TRBV12-3/TRBV12-4 | CASRIGTRNYEQYF | TGTGCCAGCAGAATCGGGACTCGGAACTACGAGCAGTACTTC
TRBD1 | few | TRBJ2-7 | TRBV24-1 | CATADRGFEQYF | TGTGCCACTGCGGACAGGGGATTCGAGCAGTACTTC
NA | many | TRBJ2-4 | TRBV7-3 | CASSLANIQYF | TGTGCCAGCAGCTTAGCAAACATTCAGTACTTC
TRBD2 | many | TRBJ2-5 | TRBV7-2 | CASSLYSGREETQYF | TGTGCCAGCAGCTTGTATAGCGGGAGGGAAGAGACCCAGTACTTC
NA | many | TRBJ1-3 | TRBV6-1 | CASSLDGTSSGNTIYF | TGTGCCAGCAGCCTAGACGGAACCAGCTCTGGAAACACCATATATTTT
NA | NA | TRBJ1-1 | TRBV29-1 | CSASREPNTEAFF | TGCAGCGCCTCGCGTGAGCCGAACACTGAAGCTTTCTTT
TRBD1 | NA | TRBJ1-2 | TRBV4-1 | CASSKGTANYGYTF | TGCGCCAGCAGCAAAGGGACAGCGAACTATGGCTACACCTTC
NA | NA | TRBJ2-2 | TRBV7-3 | CASSLTSLPGELFF | TGTGCCAGCAGCTTAACGTCGCTCCCCGGGGAGCTGTTTTTT
NA | many | TRBJ1-1 | TRBV7-2 | CASSLPARSNTEAFF | TGTGCCAGCAGCTTACCGGCAAGATCGAACACTGAAGCTTTCTTT
NA | many | TRBJ2-2 | TRBV28 | CASSAPKGNTGELFF | TGTGCCAGCAGTGCCCCGAAGGGGAACACCGGGGAGCTGTTTTTT
NA | few | TRBJ1-1 | TRBV10-3 | CAISGAAGPGTEAFF | TGTGCCATCAGTGGGGCCGCCGGGCCGGGCACTGAAGCTTTCTTT
NA | many | TRBJ2-5 | TRBV20-1 | CSASWVQETQYF | TGCAGTGCTAGTTGGGTTCAAGAGACCCAGTACTTC
NA | many | TRBJ2-2 | TRBV11-1 | CASGFEVTGELFF | TGTGCCAGCGGGTTTGAGGTCACCGGGGAGCTGTTTTTT
NA | NA | TRBJ1-2 | TRBV5-1 | CASSLVPAIPSGGYTF | TGCGCCAGCAGCTTGGTCCCCGCGATCCCCTCGGGTGGCTACACCTTC
NA | many | TRBJ1-5 | TRBV12-3/TRBV12-4 | CASRSTENQPQHF | TGTGCCAGCAGGTCGACAGAAAATCAGCCCCAGCATTTT
NA | many | TRBJ1-3 | TRBV29-1 | CSVQFDAGNTIYF | TGCAGCGTGCAGTTCGACGCTGGAAACACCATATATTTT
TRBD1 | NA | TRBJ1-1 | TRBV6-1 | CASSARQGAPTEAFF | TGTGCCAGCAGTGCGCGCCAGGGGGCCCCGACTGAAGCTTTCTTT
NA | many | TRBJ1-2 | TRBV5-1 | CASSPTMTANYGYTF | TGCGCCAGCAGCCCTACGATGACAGCTAACTATGGCTACACCTTC
NA | many | TRBJ2-5 | TRBV9 | CASSPRGSGETQYF | TGTGCCAGCAGCCCCCGGGGGAGTGGCGAGACCCAGTACTTC
NA | many | TRBJ1-1 | TRBV5-5 | CASSEDNTEAFF | TGTGCCAGCAGCGAAGATAACACTGAAGCTTTCTTT
NA | few | TRBJ2-5 | TRBV2 | CASSIQVETQYF | TGTGCCAGCAGTATACAGGTGGAGACCCAGTACTTC
NA | many | TRBJ2-7 | TRBV6-1 | CASSTTLGTYEQYF | TGTGCCAGCAGCACTACACTAGGTACCTACGAGCAGTACTTC
NA | NA | TRBJ1-2 | TRBV25-1 | CASSGRDNGYTF | TGTGCCAGCAGTGGTCGGGACAATGGCTACACCTTC
TRBD1 | NA | TRBJ1-2 | TRBV2 | CASSPTGFSYGYTF | TGTGCCAGCAGTCCGACAGGGTTTAGCTATGGCTACACCTTC
TRBD1 | NA | TRBJ2-2 | TRBV2 | CASRTGTGAGELFF | TGTGCCAGCAGGACCGGGACAGGGGCCGGGGAGCTGTTTTTT
NA | many | TRBJ1-2 | TRBV6-1 | CASKRGRDGYGYTF | TGTGCCAGCAAAAGGGGCAGGGACGGCTATGGCTACACCTTC
TRBD1 | many | TRBJ1-2 | TRBV12-3/TRBV12-4 | CASSLVRGQGYTF | TGTGCCAGCAGTTTAGTCAGGGGGCAGGGCTACACCTTC
NA | few | TRBJ1-5 | TRBV27 | CASRSTSNQPQHF | TGTGCCAGCAGGTCAACTAGCAATCAGCCCCAGCATTTT